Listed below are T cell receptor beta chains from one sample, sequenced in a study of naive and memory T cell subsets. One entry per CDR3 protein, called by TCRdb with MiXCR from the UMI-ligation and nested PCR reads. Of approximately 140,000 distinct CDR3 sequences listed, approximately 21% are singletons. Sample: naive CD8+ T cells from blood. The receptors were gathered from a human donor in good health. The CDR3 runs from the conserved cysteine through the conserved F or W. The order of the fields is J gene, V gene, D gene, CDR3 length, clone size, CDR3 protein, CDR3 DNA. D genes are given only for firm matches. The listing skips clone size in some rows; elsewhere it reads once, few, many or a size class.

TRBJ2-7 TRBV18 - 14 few CASSPRDTYDEQYF TGTGCCAGCTCACCTCGGGACACTTATGACGAGCAGTACTTC
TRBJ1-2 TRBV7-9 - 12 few CASSYWGSGYTF TGTGCCAGCAGCTACTGGGGCTCTGGCTACACCTTC
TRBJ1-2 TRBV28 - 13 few CASSLMFYYGYTF TGTGCCAGCAGTTTAATGTTTTACTATGGCTACACCTTC
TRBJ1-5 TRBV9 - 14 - CASSNTGTNQPQHF TGTGCCAGCAGCAACACCGGGACAAATCAGCCCCAGCATTTT
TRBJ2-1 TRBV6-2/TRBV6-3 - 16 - CASSSMDPGPYNEQFF TGTGCCAGCAGCTCTATGGACCCCGGCCCTTACAATGAGCAGTTCTTC
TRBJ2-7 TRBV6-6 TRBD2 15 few CASKLAGWGLYEQYF TGTGCCAGCAAGTTAGCGGGGTGGGGGTTATACGAGCAGTACTTC
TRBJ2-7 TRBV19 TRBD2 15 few CASSIRTSGSYEQYF TGTGCCAGTAGTATCCGGACTAGCGGGAGCTACGAGCAGTACTTC
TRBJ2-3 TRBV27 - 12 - CASSPGLLTQYF TGTGCCAGCAGCCCGGGACTCCTTACGCAGTATTTT
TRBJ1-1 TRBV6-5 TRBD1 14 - CASSSGPGGTEAFF TGTGCCAGCAGTTCTGGGCCAGGGGGCACTGAAGCTTTCTTT
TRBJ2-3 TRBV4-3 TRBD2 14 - CASSQELAADTQYF TGCGCCAGCAGCCAGGAACTAGCGGCAGATACGCAGTATTTT
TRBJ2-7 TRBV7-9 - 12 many CASSLDDYEQYF TGTGCCAGCAGCTTAGATGACTACGAGCAGTACTTC
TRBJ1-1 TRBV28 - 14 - CASSLAYRNTEAFF TGTGCCAGCAGTTTAGCATACCGGAACACTGAAGCTTTCTTT
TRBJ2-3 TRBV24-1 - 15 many CATSERRDGTDTQYF TGTGCCACCAGTGAGAGGAGGGATGGGACAGATACGCAGTATTTT
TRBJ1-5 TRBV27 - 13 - CASSLRTGQPQHF TGTGCCAGCAGTTTGAGGACGGGACAGCCCCAGCATTTT
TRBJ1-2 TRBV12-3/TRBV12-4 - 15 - CASSPTLGVNYGYTF TGTGCCAGCAGTCCGACGTTAGGGGTGAACTATGGCTACACCTTC
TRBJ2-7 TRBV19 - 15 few CASSMEGGSTYEQYF TGTGCCAGTAGTATGGAAGGAGGTTCCACCTACGAGCAGTACTTC
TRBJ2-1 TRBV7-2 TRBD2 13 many CASSPTSGNEQFF TGTGCCAGCAGCCCCACTAGCGGCAATGAGCAGTTCTTC
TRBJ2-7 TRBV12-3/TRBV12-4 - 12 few CASTQGSDEQYF TGTGCCAGCACCCAGGGGTCGGACGAGCAGTACTTC
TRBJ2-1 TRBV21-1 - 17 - CASSKPTTSGAYNEQFF TGTGCCAGCAGCAAACCTACGACTAGCGGGGCATACAATGAGCAGTTCTTC
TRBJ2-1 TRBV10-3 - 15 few CAISRPGAEYNEQFF TGTGCCATCAGCCGTCCGGGGGCAGAGTACAATGAGCAGTTCTTC
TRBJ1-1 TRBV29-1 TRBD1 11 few CSVQTGTGTFF TGCAGCGTACAAACCGGGACAGGGACTTTCTTT
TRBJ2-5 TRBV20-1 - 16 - CSASDYKTAYQETQYF TGCAGTGCCAGCGACTATAAGACCGCGTACCAAGAGACCCAGTACTTC
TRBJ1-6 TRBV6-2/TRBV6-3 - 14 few CASNLQGTGSPLHF TGTGCCAGCAACCTCCAGGGGACCGGGTCACCCCTCCACTTT
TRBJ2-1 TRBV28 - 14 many CASSLSAGYNEQFF TGTGCCAGCAGTTTATCGGCAGGGTACAATGAGCAGTTCTTC
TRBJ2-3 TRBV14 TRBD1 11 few CASESQGAQYF TGTGCCAGCGAGTCCCAGGGGGCCCAGTATTTT
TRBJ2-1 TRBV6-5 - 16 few CASSPEAQGAYNEQFF TGTGCCAGCAGTCCCGAGGCGCAGGGCGCCTACAATGAGCAGTTCTTC
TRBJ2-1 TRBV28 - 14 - CASSSRQAWGEQFF TGTGCCAGCAGTTCGCGACAGGCTTGGGGTGAGCAGTTCTTC
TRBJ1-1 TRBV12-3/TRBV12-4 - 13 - CASSFIMNTEAFF TGTGCCAGCAGTTTCATCATGAACACTGAAGCTTTCTTT
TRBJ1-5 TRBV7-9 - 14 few CASQSQGPDQPQHF TGTGCCAGCCAGTCACAGGGCCCGGATCAGCCCCAGCATTTT
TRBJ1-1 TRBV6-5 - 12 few CATLRGNTEAFF TGTGCCACACTCCGGGGGAACACTGAAGCTTTCTTT
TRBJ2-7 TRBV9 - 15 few CASSVAGRGADEQYF TGTGCCAGCAGCGTAGCTGGGCGGGGAGCGGACGAGCAGTACTTC
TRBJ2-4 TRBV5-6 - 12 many CASSSAGSGQYF TGTGCCAGCAGCAGCGCGGGCAGCGGCCAGTACTTC
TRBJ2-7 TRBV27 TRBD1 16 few CASSFRGTGLPYEQYF TGTGCCAGCAGTTTTCGGGGGACAGGGCTTCCCTACGAGCAGTACTTC
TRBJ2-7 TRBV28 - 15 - CASSLGRLSSYEQYF TGTGCCAGCAGTTTGGGCAGGCTCAGCTCCTACGAGCAGTACTTC
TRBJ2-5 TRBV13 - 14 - CASSIRGAKETQYF TGTGCCAGCAGCATAAGAGGTGCCAAAGAGACCCAGTACTTC
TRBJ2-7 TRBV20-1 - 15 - CSARVELLRFDEQYF TGCAGTGCTAGAGTCGAACTTCTTCGGTTCGACGAGCAGTACTTC
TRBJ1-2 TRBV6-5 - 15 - CASSREGLMNYGYTF TGTGCCAGCAGTCGCGAAGGACTGATGAACTATGGCTACACCTTC
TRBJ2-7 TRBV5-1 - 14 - CASSLTRAAYEQYF TGCGCCAGCAGCTTGACTCGCGCTGCCTACGAGCAGTACTTC
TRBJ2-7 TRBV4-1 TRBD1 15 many CASSQDGDSSYEQYF TGCGCCAGCAGCCAAGACGGGGACAGTTCCTACGAGCAGTACTTC
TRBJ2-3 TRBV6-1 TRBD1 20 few CASSDPGTGGEVWNGDTQYF TGTGCCAGCAGTGACCCCGGGACAGGGGGCGAAGTGTGGAATGGAGATACGCAGTATTTT
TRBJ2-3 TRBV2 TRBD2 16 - CASSEGVSGSTDTQYF TGTGCCAGCAGTGAAGGGGTTAGCGGGAGCACAGATACGCAGTATTTT
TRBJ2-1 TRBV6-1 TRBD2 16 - CASFPLRLAGYNEQFF TGTGCCAGCTTCCCCTTAAGACTAGCGGGGTACAATGAGCAGTTCTTC
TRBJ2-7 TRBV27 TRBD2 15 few CASGGTGTSGFEQYF TGTGCCAGCGGGGGGACCGGGACTAGCGGTTTCGAGCAGTACTTC
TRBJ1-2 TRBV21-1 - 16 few CAFKASPRQGGYGYTF TGTGCCTTCAAAGCCTCCCCAAGGCAGGGAGGCTATGGCTACACCTTC
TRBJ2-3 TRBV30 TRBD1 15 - CAWSVTGGRADTQYF TGTGCCTGGAGTGTTACAGGGGGCCGTGCAGATACGCAGTATTTT
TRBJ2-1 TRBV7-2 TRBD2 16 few CASSSWTSGPRNEQFF TGTGCCAGCAGCTCTTGGACTAGCGGGCCCCGCAATGAGCAGTTCTTC
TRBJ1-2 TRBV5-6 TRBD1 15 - CASSQMTGENYGYTF TGTGCCAGCAGCCAGATGACAGGGGAAAACTATGGCTATACCTTC
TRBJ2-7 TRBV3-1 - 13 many CASSQVGTYEQYF TGTGCCAGCAGCCAAGTAGGAACCTACGAGCAGTACTTC
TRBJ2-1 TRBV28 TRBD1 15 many CASSWGQSSYNEQFF TGTGCCAGCAGTTGGGGACAGAGCTCCTACAATGAGCAGTTCTTC
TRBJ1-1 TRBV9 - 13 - CASSETVNTEAFF TGTGCCAGCAGCGAAACAGTGAACACTGAAGCTTTCTTT
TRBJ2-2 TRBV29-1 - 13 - CSVQRQNTGELFF TGCAGCGTCCAAAGACAGAACACCGGGGAGCTGTTTTTT
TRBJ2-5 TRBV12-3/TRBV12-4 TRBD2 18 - CASSPPRGSGSGIETQYF TGTGCCAGCAGTCCGCCCCGGGGTAGCGGGAGTGGGATAGAGACCCAGTACTTC